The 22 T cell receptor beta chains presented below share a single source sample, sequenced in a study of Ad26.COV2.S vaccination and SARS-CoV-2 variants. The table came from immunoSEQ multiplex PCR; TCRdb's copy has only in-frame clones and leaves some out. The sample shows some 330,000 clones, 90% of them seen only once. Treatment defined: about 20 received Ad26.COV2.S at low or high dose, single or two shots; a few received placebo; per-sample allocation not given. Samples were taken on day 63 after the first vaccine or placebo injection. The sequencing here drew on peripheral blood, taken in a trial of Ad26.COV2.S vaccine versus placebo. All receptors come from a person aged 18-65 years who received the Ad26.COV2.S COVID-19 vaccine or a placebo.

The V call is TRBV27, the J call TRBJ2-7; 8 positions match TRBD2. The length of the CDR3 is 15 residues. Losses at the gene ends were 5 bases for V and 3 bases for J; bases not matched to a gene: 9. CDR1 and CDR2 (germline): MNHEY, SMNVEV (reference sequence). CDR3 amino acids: CASSPSGRTLYEQYV. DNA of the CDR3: TGTGCCAGCAGTCCCAGCGGGAGAACTCTCTACGAGCAGTACGTC.

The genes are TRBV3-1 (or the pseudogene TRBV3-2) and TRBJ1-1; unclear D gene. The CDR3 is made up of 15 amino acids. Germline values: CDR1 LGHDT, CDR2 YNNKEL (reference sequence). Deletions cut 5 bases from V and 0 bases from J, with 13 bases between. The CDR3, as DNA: TGTGCCAGCAGCACCCGGACGTTGATGAACACTGAAGCTTTCTTT. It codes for CASSTRTLMNTEAFF.

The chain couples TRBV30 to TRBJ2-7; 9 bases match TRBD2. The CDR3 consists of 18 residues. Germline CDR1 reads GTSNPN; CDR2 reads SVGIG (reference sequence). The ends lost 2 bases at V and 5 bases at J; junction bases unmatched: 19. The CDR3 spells CAWSFHDPSSGTKNEQYV. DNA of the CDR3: TGTGCCTGGAGTTTCCATGACCCGTCTAGCGGGACGAAAAACGAGCAGTACGTC.

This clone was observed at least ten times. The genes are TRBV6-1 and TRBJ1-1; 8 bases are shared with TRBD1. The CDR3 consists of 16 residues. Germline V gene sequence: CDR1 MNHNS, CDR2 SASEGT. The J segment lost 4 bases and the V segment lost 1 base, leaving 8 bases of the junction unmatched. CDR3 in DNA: TGTGCCAGCAGTGAAGGGCCTAATACAGGGGGCACTGAAGCTTTCTTT. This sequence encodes CASSEGPNTGGTEAFF.

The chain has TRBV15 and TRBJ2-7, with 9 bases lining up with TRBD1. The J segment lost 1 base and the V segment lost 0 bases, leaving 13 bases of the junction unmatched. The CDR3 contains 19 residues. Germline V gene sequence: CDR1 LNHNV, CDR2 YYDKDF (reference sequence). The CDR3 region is CATSRDPLTGGRASYEQYF. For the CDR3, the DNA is TGTGCCACCAGCAGAGATCCCTTGACAGGGGGACGGGCATCCTACGAGCAGTACTTC.

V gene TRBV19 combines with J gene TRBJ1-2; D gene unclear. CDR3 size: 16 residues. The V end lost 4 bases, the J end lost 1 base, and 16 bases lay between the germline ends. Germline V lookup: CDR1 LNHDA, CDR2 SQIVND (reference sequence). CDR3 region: CASSTLVVEGNYGYTF. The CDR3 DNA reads TGTGCCAGTAGTACCCTCGTGGTCGAGGGTAACTATGGCTACACCTTC.

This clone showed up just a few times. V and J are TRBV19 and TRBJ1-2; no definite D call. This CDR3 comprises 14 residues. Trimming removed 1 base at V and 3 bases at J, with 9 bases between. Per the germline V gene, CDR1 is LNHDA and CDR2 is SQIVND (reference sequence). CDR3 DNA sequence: TGTGCCAGTAGTATAGTAAGCGCCGACTATGGCTACACCTTC. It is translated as CASSIVSADYGYTF.

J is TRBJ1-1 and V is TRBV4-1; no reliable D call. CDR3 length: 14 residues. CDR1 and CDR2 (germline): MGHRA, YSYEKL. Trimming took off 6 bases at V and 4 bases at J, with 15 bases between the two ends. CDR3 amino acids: CASRVQNFGTEAFF. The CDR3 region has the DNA TGCGCCAGCAGAGTCCAGAATTTTGGCACTGAAGCTTTCTTT.

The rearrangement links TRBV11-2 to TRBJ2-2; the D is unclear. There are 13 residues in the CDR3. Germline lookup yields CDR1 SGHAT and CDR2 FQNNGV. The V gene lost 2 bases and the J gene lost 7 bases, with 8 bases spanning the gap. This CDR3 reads CASSLSSYGELFF. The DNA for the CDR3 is TGTGCCAGCAGCTTATCTAGTTACGGGGAGCTGTTTTTT.

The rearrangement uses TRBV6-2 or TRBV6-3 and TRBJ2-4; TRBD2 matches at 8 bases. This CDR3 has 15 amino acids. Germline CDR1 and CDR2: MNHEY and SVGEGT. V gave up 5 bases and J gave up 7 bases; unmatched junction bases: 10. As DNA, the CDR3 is TGTGCCAGCAGTGCCCACGGGGGGGGAGGGAACATTCAGTACTTC. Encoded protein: CASSAHGGGGNIQYF.

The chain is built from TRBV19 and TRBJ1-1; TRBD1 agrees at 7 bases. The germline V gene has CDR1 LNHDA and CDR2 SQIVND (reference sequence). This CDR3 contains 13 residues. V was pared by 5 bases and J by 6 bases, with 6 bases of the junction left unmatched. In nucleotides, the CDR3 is TGTGCCAGTAGTGACAGGGTATATCCTGAAGCTTTCTTT. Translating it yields CASSDRVYPEAFF.

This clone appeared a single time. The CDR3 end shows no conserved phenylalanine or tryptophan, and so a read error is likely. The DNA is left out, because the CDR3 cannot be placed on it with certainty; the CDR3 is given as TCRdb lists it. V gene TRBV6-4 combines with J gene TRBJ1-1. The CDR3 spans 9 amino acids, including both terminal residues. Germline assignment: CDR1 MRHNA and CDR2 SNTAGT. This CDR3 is CASNEDCQG.

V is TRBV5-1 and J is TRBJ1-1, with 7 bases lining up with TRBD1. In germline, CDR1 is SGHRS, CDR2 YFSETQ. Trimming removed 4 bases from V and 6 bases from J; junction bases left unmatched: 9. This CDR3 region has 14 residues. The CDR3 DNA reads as TGCGCCAGCAGCCTGACAGGGTCGGACCCTGAAGCTTTCTTT. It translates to CASSLTGSDPEAFF. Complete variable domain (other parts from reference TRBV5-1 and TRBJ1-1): KAGVTQTPRYLIKTRGQQVTLSCSPISGHRSVSWYQQTPGQGLQFLFEYFSETQRNKGNFPGRFSGRQFSNSRSEMNVSTLELGDSALYLCASSLTGSDPEAFFGQGTRLTVV.

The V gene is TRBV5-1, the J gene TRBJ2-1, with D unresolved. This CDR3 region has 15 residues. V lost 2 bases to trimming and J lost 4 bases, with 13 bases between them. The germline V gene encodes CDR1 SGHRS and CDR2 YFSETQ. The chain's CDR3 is CASSFLAPHYNEQFF. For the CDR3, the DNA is TGCGCCAGCAGCTTCTTAGCCCCTCATTACAATGAGCAGTTCTTC.

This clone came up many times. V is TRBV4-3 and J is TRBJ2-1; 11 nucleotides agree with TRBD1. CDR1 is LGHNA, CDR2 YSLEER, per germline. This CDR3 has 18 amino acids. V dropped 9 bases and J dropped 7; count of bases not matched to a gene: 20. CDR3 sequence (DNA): TGCGCCAGTCGCGCTTTGTCGCTAGGGACAGGGGGAGGGAATGAGCAGTTCTTC. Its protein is CASRALSLGTGGGNEQFF.

The CDR3 region has the DNA TGTGCCAGCATCCCGGAGGGATCTGAAGCTTTCTTT. Amino acid sequence: CASIPEGSEAFF. The chain employs TRBV6-6 and TRBJ1-1; unclear D gene. This CDR3 comprises 12 residues. Between the trimmed V and J ends, which lost 7 bases and 6 bases, there was a span of 12 bases. Germline V gives CDR1 MNHNY, CDR2 SVGAGI (reference sequence).

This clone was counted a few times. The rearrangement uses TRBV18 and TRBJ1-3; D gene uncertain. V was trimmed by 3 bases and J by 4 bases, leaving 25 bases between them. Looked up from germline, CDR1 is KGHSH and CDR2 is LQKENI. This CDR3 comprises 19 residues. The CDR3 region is CASSPPNVVGGRSGNTIYF. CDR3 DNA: TGTGCCAGCTCACCGCCCAACGTTGTGGGAGGAAGGTCAGGAAACACCATATATTTT.

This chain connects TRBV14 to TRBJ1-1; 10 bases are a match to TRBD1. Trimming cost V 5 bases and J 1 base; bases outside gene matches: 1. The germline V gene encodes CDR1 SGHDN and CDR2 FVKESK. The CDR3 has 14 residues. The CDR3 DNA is TGTGCCAGCAGCGACAGGGGGCCGAACACTGAAGCTTTCTTT. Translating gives CASSDRGPNTEAFF.

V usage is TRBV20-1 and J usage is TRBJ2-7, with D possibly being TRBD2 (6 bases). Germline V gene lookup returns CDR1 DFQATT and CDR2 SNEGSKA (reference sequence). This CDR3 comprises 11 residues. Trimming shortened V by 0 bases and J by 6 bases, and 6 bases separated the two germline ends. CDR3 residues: CSAREGGEQYV. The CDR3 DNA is TGCAGTGCTAGAGAGGGGGGCGAGCAGTACGTC.

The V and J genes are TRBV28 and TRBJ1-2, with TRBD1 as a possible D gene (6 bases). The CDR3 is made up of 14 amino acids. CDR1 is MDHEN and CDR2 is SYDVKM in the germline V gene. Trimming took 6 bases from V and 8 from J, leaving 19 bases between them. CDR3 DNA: TGTGCCAGCAGAGAGACAGGTTTGGGGGAGGGCTACACCTTC. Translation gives CASRETGLGEGYTF.

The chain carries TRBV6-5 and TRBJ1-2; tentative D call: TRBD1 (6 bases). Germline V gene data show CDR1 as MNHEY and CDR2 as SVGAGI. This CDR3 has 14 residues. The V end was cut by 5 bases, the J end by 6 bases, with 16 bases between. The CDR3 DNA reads TGTGCCAGCAGTCTGGACAGACGAAGAAATGGCTACACCTTC. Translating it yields CASSLDRRRNGYTF.

CDR3 nucleotides: TGTGCCAGCAGCATAGTCTTTCCAGCCCCCTCTGCCATGAACACTGAAGCTTTCTTT. Protein: CASSIVFPAPSAMNTEAFF. The chain joins TRBV21-1 to TRBJ1-1. TRBV21-1 is an annotated pseudogene. This CDR3 has 19 amino acids.